This TCR beta chain emerged from a study of shared clonotypes between healthy human individuals. Notes on the study in general: It was the non-shared clonotypes that had lower generation probabilities than clonotypes shared by all four donors. Clonotypes that were shared across a handful of donors made up around 5% of naive CD4 clonotypes.

Investigators spread the genomic DNA of each subset evenly over several immunoSEQ plates. Each sorted subset replicate got 200 ng genomic DNA, 30,000 or so genomes. Sequencing was performed with immunoSEQ multiplex PCR; in TCRdb, only in-frame clones are kept and a portion is missing. The profile shows 2 million to 2.5 million clones, 85% to 95% of them singletons. A note on this clone: The antigen is undetermined.

Per germline, CDR1 SGHTA and CDR2 FQGTGA. J gave up 2 bases and V 5 bases, and 5 bases lay outside the gene matches. This CDR3 is 14 amino acids long. The J gene is TRBJ2-5, the V gene TRBV7-3; 7 bases fit TRBD2. The sample comprised naive CD4+ T cells from PBMCs. Subset given: CD45RA+ positively selected. This clonotype was sampled from a man aged 18 to 29 in good health. Some clones in this sample may be carry-over from other donors' samples. The CDR3 coding sequence is TGTGCCAGCAGCCGGGGGGTAGAGCAAGAGACCCAGTACTTC. Amino acids: CASSRGVEQETQYF.